This T cell receptor (beta chain) is from a study of shared clonotypes between healthy human individuals. CDR1 is SGHNT, CDR2 YENEEA, per germline. V gave up 7 bases and J gave up 2 bases, with 11 bases separating them. This CDR3 is 14 amino acids long. In the sorted-subset replicate PCRs, 200 ng DNA, around 32,000 T cell genomes, was used. Assay: immunoSEQ multiplex PCR; the TCRdb copy retains only in-frame clones and omits some. The sample includes roughly 1.5 million clones, around 98% of them seen just once. Nashville, Tennessee was home to all donors, who were Caucasian adults. The clonotype was recovered from a man aged 30-40 years in good health. The sample taken for sequencing was naive CD4+ T cells sorted from blood. The subset: CD45RA+ positively selected. The rearrangement links TRBV11-3 to TRBJ2-2; possibly TRBD1 for D (6 bases). This CDR3 reads CASTVQGNTGELFF. For the CDR3, the DNA is TGTGCCAGCACCGTACAGGGCAACACCGGGGAGCTGTTTTTT.